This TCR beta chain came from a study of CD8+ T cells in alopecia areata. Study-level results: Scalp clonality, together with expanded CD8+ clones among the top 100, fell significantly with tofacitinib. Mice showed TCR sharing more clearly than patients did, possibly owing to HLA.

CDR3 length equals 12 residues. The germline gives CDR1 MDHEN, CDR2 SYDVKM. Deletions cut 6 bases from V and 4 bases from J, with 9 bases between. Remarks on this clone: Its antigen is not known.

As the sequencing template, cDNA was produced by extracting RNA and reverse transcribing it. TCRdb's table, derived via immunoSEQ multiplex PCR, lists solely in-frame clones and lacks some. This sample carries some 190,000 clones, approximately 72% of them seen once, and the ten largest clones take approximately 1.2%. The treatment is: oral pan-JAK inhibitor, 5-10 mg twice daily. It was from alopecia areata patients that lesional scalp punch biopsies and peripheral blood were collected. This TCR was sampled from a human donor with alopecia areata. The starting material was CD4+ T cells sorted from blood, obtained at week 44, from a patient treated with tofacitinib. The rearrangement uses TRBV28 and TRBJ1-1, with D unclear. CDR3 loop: CASRVQRTEAFF. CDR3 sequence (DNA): TGTGCCAGCAGAGTACAACGCACTGAAGCTTTCTTT.